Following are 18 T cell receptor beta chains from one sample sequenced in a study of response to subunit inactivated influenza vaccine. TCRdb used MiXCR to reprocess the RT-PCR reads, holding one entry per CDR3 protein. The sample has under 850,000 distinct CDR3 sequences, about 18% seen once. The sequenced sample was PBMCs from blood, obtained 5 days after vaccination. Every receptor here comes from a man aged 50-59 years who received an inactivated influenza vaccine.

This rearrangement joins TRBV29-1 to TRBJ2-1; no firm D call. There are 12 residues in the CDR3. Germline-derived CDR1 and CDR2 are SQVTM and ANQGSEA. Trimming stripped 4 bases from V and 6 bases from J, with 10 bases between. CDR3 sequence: CSVAGWANEQFF. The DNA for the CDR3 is TGCAGCGTTGCTGGTTGGGCCAATGAGCAGTTCTTC.

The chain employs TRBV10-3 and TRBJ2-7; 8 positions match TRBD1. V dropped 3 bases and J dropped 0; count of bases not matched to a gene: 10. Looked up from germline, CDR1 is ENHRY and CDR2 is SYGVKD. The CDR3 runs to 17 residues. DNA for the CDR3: TGTGCCATCAGTGATACACAGGGACAGGAATTCTCCTACGAGCAGTACTTC. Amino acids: CAISDTQGQEFSYEQYF.

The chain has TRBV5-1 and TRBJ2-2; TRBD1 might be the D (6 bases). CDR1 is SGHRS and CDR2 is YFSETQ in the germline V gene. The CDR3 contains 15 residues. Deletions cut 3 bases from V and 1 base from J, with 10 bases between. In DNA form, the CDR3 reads TGCGCCAGCAGCTCCCAGACAGGGAACACCGGGGAGCTGTTTTTT. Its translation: CASSSQTGNTGELFF.

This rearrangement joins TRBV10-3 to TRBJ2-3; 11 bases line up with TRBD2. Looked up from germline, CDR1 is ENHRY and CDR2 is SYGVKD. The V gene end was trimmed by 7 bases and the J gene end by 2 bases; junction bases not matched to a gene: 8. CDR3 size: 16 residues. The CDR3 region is CAIKASGRTFTDTQYF. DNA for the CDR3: TGTGCCATCAAGGCTAGCGGGAGGACCTTCACAGATACGCAGTATTTT.

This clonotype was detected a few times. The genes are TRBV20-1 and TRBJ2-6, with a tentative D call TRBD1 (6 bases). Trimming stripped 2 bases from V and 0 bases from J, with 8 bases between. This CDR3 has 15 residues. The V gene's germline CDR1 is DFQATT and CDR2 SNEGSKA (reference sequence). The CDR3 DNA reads TGCAGTGCTAGACGAGGGGGCTCTGGGGCCAACGTCCTGACTTTC. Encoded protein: CSARRGGSGANVLTF.

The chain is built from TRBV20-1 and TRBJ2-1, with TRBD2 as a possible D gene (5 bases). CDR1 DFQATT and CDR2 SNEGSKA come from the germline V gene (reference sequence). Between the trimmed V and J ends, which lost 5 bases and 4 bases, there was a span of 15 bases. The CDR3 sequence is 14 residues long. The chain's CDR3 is CSAPSSERYNEQFF. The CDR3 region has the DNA TGCAGTGCTCCTTCCTCGGAGCGGTACAATGAGCAGTTCTTC.

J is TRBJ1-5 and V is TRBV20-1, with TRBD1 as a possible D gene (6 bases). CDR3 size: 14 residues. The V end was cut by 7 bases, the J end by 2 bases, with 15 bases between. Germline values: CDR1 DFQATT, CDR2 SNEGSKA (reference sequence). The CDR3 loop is CSGGPLGRNQPQHF. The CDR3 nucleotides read TGCAGTGGGGGGCCCTTGGGTCGCAATCAGCCCCAGCATTTT.

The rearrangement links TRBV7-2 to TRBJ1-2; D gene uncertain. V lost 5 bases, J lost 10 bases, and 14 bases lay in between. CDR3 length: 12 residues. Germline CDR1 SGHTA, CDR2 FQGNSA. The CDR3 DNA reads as TGTGCCAGCAGCGCCGGTTCAGCGCTCTACACCTTC. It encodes CASSAGSALYTF.

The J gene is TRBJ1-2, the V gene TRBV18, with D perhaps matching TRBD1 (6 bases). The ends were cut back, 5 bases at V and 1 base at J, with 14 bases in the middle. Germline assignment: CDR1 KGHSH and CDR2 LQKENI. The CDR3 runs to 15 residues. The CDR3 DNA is TGTGCCAGCTCAACCACAGGGCTCAATAACTATGGCTACACCTTC. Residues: CASSTTGLNNYGYTF.

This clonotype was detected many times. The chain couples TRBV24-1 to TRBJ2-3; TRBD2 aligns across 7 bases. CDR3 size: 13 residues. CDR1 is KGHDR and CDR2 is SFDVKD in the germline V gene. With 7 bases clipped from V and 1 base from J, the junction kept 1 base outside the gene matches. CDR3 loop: CATSTSGTDTQYF. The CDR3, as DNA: TGTGCCACCAGCACTAGCGGCACAGATACGCAGTATTTT.

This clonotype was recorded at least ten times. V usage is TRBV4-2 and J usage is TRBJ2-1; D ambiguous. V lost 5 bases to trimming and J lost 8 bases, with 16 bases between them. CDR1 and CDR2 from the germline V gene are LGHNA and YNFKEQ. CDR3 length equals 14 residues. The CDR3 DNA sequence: TGTGCCAGCAGCAAACCTACTGGTGGAGATGAGCAGTTCTTC. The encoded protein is CASSKPTGGDEQFF.

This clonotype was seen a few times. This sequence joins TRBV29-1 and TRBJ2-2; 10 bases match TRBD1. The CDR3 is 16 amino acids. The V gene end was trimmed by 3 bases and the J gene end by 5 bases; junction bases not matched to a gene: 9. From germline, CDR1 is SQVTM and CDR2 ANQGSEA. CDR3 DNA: TGCAGCGTTGACAACCCTGGGACAGGGGCGACCGGGGAGCTGTTTTTT. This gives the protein CSVDNPGTGATGELFF.

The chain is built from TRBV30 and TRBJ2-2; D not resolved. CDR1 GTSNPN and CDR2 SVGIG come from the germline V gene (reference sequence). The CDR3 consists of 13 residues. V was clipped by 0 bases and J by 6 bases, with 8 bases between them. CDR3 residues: CAWSVARAGELFF. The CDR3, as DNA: TGTGCCTGGAGTGTAGCCAGAGCCGGGGAGCTGTTTTTT.

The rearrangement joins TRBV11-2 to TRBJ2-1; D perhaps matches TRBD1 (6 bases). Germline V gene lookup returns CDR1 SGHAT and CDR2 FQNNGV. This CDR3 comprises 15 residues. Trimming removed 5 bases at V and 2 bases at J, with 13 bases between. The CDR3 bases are TGTGCCAGCAGCGTTACACAGGGAACCTACAATGAGCAGTTCTTC. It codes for CASSVTQGTYNEQFF.

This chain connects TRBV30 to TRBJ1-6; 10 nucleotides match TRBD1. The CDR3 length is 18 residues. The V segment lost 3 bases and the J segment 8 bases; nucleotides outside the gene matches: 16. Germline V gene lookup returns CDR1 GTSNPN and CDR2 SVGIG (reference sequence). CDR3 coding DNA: TGTGCCTGGAGGGAGGACTGGGACAGGGGCTACACGGATTCACCCCTCCACTTT. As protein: CAWREDWDRGYTDSPLHF.

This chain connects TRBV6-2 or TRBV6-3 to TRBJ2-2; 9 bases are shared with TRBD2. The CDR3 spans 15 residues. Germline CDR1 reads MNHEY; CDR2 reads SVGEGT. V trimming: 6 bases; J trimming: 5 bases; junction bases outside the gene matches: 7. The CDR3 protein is CASRRSGRKTGELFF. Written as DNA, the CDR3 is TGTGCCAGCAGACGTAGCGGGAGAAAGACCGGGGAGCTGTTTTTT.

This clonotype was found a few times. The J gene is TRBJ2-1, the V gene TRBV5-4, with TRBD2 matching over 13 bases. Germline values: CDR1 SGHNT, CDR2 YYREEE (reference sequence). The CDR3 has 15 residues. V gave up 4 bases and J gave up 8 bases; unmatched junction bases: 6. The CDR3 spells CASSETSGRPYEQFF. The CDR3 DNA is TGTGCCAGCAGCGAGACTAGCGGGAGGCCCTATGAGCAGTTCTTC.

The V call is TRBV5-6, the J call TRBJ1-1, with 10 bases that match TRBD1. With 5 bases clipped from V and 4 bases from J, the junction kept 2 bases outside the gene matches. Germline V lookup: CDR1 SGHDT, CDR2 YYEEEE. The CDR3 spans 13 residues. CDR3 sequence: CASRTGGSTEAFF. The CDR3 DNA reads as TGTGCCAGCAGGACAGGGGGCAGCACTGAAGCTTTCTTT.